Described below is a single T cell receptor beta chain sequence and its context. Its antigen is not known. This record belongs to a study of T cell responses to AZD1222 COVID-19 vaccine. Study-wide points: Vaccine-associated CD4 TCRs ranged over spike, dominating at 160-218 and 743-854. Repertoire sampling happened only post peak T cell response. Among the donors, most were white British and more were female, and clonal diversity was possibly underestimated.

Generated by immunoSEQ multiplex PCR, the TCRdb table keeps only in-frame clones and is missing some. The sample contains over 100,000 clones, around 94% of which appear only once. This CDR3 contains 15 residues. J was trimmed by 6 bases and V by 1 base; bases with no gene match: 3. The germline gives CDR1 MNHNS, CDR2 SASEGT. The J gene is TRBJ1-4, the V gene TRBV6-1; 9 nucleotides agree with TRBD1. The receptor was isolated from an adult in good health. The sample here was peripheral blood, taken on day 0 of AZD1222 vaccination. CDR3 sequence: CASSEEGQGYEKLFF. CDR3 DNA: TGTGCCAGCAGTGAAGAGGGACAGGGATATGAAAAACTGTTTTTT.